The source of this TCR beta chain is a study of T cells in Graves' hyperthyroidism and ophthalmopathy. Study-level background: Peripheral blood was obtained at initial diagnosis, preceding any treatment.

This CDR3 is built from 12 residues. V gave up 1 base and J gave up 8 bases, with 5 bases separating them. TCR beta CDR3 region amplification was performed from RNA transcripts. The HTBI primer set was used in a first-round RT-PCR of the TCR CDR3. TCRdb re-analysed the multiplex PCR reads in MiXCR, keeping a single row per CDR3 protein. The data hold around 300,000 distinct CDR3 sequences, with less than 20% observed a single time. This clonotype was observed a handful of times. A Clinical Activity Score of at least 3, a NOSPECS grade of at least 4 and a duration under 3 months were recorded in the ophthalmopathy patients. The PBMCs studied were ones that came from 10 ml fresh peripheral blood.

Sequenced material: blood. The receptor was isolated from a man between 50 and 59 years old with Graves' ophthalmopathy. The chain carries TRBV12-3 or TRBV12-4 and TRBJ1-4; D remains ambiguous. CDR3 sequence: CASSLDGEKLFF. As DNA, the CDR3 is TGTGCCAGCAGTTTAGATGGGGAAAAACTGTTTTTT.